The clone carrying this T cell receptor beta chain was observed once. Its antigen is unidentified. This record belongs to a study of CD4 T cells in relation to SARS-CoV-2 and coronaviruses. Study-wide findings and caveats: Around two thirds of donors had memory CD4+ clonotypes crossrecognizing SARS-CoV-2 and common cold coronavirus spike.

TCRdb keeps only in-frame clones here, not all; method: immunoSEQ multiplex PCR. The sample includes about 22,000 clones, under 85% of them seen just once. The unexposed donors gave CD4+ T cells in about 2010-2019, prior to COVID-19. CD4+ T cells were isolated from the cells after less than 13 days of culture. Looked up from germline, CDR1 is LGHDT and CDR2 is YNNKEL (reference sequence). The length of the CDR3 is 15 residues. V shed 4 bases and J 9 bases; nucleotides not matched to a gene: 6. The specimen sequenced was CD4+ T cells from PBMCs, cultured in vitro. This clonotype originated in a human donor in good health. This rearrangement joins TRBV3-1 (or the pseudogene TRBV3-2) to TRBJ1-6, with 10 positions matching TRBD1. The CDR3 spells CASSPRDRGSSPLHF. The DNA of the CDR3 is TGTGCCAGCAGCCCTCGGGACAGGGGAAGTTCACCCCTCCACTTT.